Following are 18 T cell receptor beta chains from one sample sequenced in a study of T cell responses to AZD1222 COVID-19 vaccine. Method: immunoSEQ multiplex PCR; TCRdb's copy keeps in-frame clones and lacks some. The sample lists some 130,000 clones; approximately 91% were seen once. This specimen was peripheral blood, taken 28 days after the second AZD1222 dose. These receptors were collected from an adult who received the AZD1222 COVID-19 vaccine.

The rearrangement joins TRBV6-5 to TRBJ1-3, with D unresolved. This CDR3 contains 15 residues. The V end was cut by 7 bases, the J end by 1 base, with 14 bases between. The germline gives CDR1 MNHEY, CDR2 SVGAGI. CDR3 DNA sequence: TGTGCCAGCACCCAAGACGGAGCGTCTGGAAACACCATATATTTT. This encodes CASTQDGASGNTIYF.

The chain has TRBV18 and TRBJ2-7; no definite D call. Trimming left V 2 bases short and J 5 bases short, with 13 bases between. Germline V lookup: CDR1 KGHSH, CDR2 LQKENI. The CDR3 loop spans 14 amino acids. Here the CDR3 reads CASSPKGYGDEQYF. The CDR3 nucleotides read TGTGCCAGCTCACCAAAGGGTTACGGCGACGAGCAGTACTTC.

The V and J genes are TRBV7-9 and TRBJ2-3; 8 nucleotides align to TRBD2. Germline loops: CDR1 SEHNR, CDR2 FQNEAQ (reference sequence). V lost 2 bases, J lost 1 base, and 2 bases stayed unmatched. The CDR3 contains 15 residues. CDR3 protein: CASSLSAGGTDTQYF. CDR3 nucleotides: TGTGCCAGCAGCTTATCAGCGGGGGGCACAGATACGCAGTATTTT.

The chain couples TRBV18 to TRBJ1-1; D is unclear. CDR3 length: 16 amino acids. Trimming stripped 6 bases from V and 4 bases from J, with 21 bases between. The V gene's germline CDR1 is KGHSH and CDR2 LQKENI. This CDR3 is CASSQNRLEFSTEAFF. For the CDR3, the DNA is TGTGCCAGCTCCCAAAACCGGTTAGAGTTTTCCACTGAAGCTTTCTTT.

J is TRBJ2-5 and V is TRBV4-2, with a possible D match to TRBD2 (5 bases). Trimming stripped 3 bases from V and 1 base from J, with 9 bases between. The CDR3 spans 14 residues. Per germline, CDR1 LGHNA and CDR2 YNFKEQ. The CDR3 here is CASSQYRGQETQYF. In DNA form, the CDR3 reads TGTGCCAGCAGCCAGTACCGGGGCCAAGAGACCCAGTACTTC.

In DNA, the CDR3 is TGTGCCAGCAGGCCCTACGGAGGGGGGGCCGCTGAAAAACTGTTTTTT. This sequence encodes CASRPYGGGAAEKLFF. The chain joins TRBV28 to TRBJ1-4; D is perhaps TRBD1 (6 bases). The germline gives CDR1 MDHEN, CDR2 SYDVKM. V was clipped by 6 bases and J by 7 bases, with 21 bases between them. The CDR3 consists of 16 residues. Full variable domain (remainder filled in from reference TRBV28 and TRBJ1-4): DVKVTQSSRYLVKRTGEKVFLECVQDMDHENMFWYRQDPGLGLRLIYFSYDVKMKEKGDIPEGYSVSREKKERFSLILESASTNQTSMYLCASRPYGGGAAEKLFFGSGTQLSVL.

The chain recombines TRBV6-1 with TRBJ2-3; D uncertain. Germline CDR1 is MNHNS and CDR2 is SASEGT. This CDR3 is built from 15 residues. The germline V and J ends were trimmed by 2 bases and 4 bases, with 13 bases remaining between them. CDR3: CASSEQGRSADTQYF. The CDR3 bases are TGTGCCAGCAGTGAACAAGGGCGAAGTGCAGATACGCAGTATTTT.

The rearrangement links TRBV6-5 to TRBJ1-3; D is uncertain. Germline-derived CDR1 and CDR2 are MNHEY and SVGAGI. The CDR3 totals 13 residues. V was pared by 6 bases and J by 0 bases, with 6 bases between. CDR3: CASRPRSGNTIYF. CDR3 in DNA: TGTGCCAGCAGACCCCGCTCTGGAAACACCATATATTTT.

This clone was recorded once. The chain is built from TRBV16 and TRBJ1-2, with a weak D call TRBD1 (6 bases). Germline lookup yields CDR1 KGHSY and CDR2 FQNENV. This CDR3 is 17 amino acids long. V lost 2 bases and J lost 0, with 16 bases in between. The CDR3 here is CASSQGLRTVPNYGYTF. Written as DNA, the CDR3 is TGTGCCAGCAGCCAAGGTTTAAGGACAGTCCCTAACTATGGCTACACCTTC. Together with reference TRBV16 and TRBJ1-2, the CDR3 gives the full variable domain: GEEVAQTPKHLVRGEGQKAKLYCAPIKGHSYVFWYQQVLKNEFKFLISFQNENVFDETGMPKERFSAKCLPNSPCSLEIQATKLEDSAVYFCASSQGLRTVPNYGYTFGSGTRLTVV.

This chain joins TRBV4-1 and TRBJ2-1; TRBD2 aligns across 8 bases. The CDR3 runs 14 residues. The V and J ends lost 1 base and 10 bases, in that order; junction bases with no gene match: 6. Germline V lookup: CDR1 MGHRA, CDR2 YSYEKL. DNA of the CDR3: TGCGCCAGCAGCCAAGGGGCTAGCGGGCCAGAGCAGTTCTTC. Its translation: CASSQGASGPEQFF.

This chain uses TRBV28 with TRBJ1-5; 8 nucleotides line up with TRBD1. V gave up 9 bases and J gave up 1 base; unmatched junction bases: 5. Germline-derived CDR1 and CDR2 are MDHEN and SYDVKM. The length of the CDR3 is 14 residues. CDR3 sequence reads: CASLRTGSNQPQHF. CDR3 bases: TGTGCCAGTCTCCGGACAGGGAGCAATCAGCCCCAGCATTTT.

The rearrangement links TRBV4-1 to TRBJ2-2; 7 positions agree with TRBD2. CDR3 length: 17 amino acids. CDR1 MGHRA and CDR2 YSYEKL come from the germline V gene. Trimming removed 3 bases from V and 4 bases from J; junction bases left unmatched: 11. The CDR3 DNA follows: TGCGCCAGCAGCCAGTCATGGACTAGTATTGCCACCGGGGAGCTGTTTTTT. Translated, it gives CASSQSWTSIATGELFF.

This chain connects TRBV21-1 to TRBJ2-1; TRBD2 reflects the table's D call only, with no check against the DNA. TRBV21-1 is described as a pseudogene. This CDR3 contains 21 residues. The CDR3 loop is CASSPTYSGLAGLFPRNEQFF. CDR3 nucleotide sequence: TGTGCCAGCAGCCCAACTTATTCTGGACTAGCGGGATTGTTTCCCCGGAATGAGCAGTTCTTC.

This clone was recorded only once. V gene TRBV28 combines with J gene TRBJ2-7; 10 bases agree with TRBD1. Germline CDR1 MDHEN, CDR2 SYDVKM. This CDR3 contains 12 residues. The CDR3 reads CAAEGQGLEQYF. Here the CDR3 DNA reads TGTGCAGCAGAGGGACAGGGGCTCGAGCAGTACTTC.

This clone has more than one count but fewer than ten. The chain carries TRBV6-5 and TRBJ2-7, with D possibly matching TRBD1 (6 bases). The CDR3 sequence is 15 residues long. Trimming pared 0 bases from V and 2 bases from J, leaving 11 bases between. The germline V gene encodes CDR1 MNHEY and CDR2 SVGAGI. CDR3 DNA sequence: TGTGCCAGCAGTTACTCGACAGGAGAGCCCTACGAGCAGTACTTC. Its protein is CASSYSTGEPYEQYF.

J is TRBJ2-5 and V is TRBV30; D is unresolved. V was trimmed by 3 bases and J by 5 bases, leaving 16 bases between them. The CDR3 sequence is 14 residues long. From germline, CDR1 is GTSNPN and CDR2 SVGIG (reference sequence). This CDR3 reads CAWSTLVWWETQYF. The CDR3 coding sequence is TGTGCCTGGAGCACCCTGGTTTGGTGGGAGACCCAGTACTTC.

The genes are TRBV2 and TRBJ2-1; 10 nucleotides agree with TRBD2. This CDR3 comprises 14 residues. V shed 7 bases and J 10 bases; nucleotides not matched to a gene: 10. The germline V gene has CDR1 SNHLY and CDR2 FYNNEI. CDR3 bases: TGTGCCAGCAAGGAGGGACTAGCGACGGGGGAGCAGTTCTTC. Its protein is CASKEGLATGEQFF.

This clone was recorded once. The CDR3 spells CASSDGAYSGNTIYF. DNA of the CDR3: TGTGCCAGCAGTGATGGTGCATACTCTGGAAACACCATATATTTT. The V call is TRBV6-1, the J call TRBJ1-3; D gene uncertain. CDR3 size: 15 residues. CDR1 is MNHNS, CDR2 SASEGT, per germline. The germline V and J ends were trimmed by 3 bases and 0 bases, with 9 bases remaining between them.